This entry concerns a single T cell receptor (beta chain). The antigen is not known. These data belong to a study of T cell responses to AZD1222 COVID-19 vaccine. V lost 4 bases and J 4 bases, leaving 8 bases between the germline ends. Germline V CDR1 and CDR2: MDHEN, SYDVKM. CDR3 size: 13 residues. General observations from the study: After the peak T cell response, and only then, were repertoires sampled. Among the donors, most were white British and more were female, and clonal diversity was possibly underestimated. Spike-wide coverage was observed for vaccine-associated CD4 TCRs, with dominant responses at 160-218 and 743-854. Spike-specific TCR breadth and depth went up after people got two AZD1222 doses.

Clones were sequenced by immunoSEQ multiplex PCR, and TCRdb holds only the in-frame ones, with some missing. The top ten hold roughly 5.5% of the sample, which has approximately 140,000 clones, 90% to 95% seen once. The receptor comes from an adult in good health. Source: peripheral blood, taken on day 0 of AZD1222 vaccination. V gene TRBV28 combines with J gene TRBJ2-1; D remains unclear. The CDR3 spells CASSSGSYNEQFF. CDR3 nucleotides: TGTGCCAGCAGTTCGGGTTCTTACAATGAGCAGTTCTTC.